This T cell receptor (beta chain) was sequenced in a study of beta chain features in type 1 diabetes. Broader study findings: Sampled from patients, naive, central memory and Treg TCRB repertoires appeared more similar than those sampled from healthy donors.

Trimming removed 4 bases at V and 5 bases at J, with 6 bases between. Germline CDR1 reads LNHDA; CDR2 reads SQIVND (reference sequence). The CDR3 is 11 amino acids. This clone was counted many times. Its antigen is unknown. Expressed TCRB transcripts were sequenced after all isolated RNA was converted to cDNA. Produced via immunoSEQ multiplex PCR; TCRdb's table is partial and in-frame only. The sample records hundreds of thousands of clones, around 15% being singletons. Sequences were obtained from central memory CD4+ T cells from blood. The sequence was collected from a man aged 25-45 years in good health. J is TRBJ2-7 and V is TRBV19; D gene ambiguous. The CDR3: CASSRWDEQYF. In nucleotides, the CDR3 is TGTGCCAGTAGTAGGTGGGACGAGCAGTACTTC.